The sequence of this T cell receptor beta chain was determined in a study of CD8+CD57+ T cells in acquired aplastic anemia. Across the whole study: DNA from sorted CD4+ and CD8+ cells averaged about 3.2 ug. In CD4+ cells, healthy donors produced an average of approximately 11 million reads. Study conclusions and caveats: Patients and controls were not found to differ significantly in CD8+ Simpson's diversity.

The template for TCR beta VDJ and CDR3 sequence profiling was genomic DNA. In TCRdb, the reads were re-called with MiXCR into one record per CDR3 protein. The table has 150,000 to 200,000 distinct CDR3 sequences, about 60% seen once. The length of the CDR3 is 12 residues. Trimming pared 3 bases from V and 6 bases from J, leaving 5 bases between. Germline V gene lookup returns CDR1 SGHVS and CDR2 FQNEAQ. Note on this clonotype: No antigen is known for it.

The chain employs TRBV7-8 and TRBJ2-2; D uncertain. This clonotype was obtained from a human donor in good health. The sample taken for sequencing was sorted CD4+, CD8+, or CD8+CD57+ T cells (not recorded which) from PBMCs. CDR3 in DNA: TGTGCCAGCAGCTTTAAGGCCGGGGAGCTGTTTTTT. Its protein is CASSFKAGELFF.